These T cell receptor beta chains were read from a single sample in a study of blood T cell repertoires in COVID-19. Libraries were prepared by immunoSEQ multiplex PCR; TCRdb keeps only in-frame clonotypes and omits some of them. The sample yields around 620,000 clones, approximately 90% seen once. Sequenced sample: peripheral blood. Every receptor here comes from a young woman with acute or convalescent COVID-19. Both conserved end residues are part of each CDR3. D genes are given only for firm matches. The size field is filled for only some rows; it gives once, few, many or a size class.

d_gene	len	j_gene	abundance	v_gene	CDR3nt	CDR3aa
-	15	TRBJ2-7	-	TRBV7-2	TGTGCCAGCAGCTTAGATACAGGGCTGGCCTACGAGCAGTACTTC	CASSLDTGLAYEQYF
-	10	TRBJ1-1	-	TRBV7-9	TGTGCCAGCAGCTTCTTCGGGGCTTTCTTT	CASSFFGAFF
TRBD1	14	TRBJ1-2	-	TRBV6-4	TGTGCCAGCCGCTTCGAACAGGGGGGCTATGGCTACACCTTC	CASRFEQGGYGYTF
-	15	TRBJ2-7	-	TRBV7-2	TGTGCCAGCAGCTTAGCGGCGGGGGCCGCCTACGAGCAGTACTTC	CASSLAAGAAYEQYF
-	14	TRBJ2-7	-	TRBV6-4	TGTGCCAGCAGTGAATTCGGGACATCCTACGAGCAGTACTTC	CASSEFGTSYEQYF
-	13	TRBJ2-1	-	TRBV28	TGTGCCAGCAGTACAACAGGGCGTAATGAGCAGTTCTTC	CASSTTGRNEQFF
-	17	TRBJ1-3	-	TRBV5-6	TGTGCCAGCAGCTTGAGGACAAGAAATCGCTCTGGAAACACCATATATTTT	CASSLRTRNRSGNTIYF
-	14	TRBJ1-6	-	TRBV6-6	TGTGCCAGCAGTTATGACAGACCGAATTCACCCCTCCACTTT	CASSYDRPNSPLHF
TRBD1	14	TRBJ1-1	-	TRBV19	TGTGCCAGTATTAGGGTAACAGGGGGAACTGAAGCTTTCTTT	CASIRVTGGTEAFF
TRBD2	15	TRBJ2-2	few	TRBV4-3	TGCGCCAGCAGCCGGACTAGCGGGGGGGCCGGGGAGCTGTTTTTT	CASSRTSGGAGELFF
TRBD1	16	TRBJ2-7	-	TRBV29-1	TGCAGCGTTGAAGCAGGTGGGACAGGGAATCCCTACGAGCAGTACTTC	CSVEAGGTGNPYEQYF
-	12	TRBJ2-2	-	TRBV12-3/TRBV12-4	TGTGCCAGCAGTTTACTCACCGGGGAGCTGTTTTTT	CASSLLTGELFF
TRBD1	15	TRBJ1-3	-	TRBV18	TGTGCCAGCTCACCCCGGGACAGGACTGGAAACACCATATATTTT	CASSPRDRTGNTIYF
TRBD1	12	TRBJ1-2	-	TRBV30	TGTGCCTGGATGCAGGGGGTGATCGGCTACACCTTC	CAWMQGVIGYTF
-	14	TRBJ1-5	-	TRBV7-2	TGTGCCAGCAGCTTAGGGCGGAACAATCAGCCCCAGCATTTT	CASSLGRNNQPQHF
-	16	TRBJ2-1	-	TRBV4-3	TGCGCCAGCAGCCAAGATCTCACGGGGACCTACAATGAGCAGTTCTTC	CASSQDLTGTYNEQFF
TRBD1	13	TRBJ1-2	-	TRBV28	TGTGCCAGCAGAGGGACAGGGTCCTATGGCTACACCTTC	CASRGTGSYGYTF
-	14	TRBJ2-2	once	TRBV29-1	TGCAGCACGGGGGGCAGGGGGAACACCGGGGAGCTGTTTTTT	CSTGGRGNTGELFF
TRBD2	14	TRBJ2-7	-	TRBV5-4	TGTGCCAGCAGCTCCGCACCGGGAGGCTACGAGCAGTACTTC	CASSSAPGGYEQYF
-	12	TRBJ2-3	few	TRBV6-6	TGTGCCAGCAGTTACGGGCAGATTACGCAGTATTTT	CASSYGQITQYF
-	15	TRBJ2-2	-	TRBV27	TGTGCCAGCAGTTTGGGGGCCCTAAACACCGGGGAGCTGTTTTTT	CASSLGALNTGELFF
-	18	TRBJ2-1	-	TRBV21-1	TGTGCCAGCAGCAAAGGACAGGCCTGTTCCCGCTCCTACAATGAGCAGTTCTTC	CASSKGQACSRSYNEQFF
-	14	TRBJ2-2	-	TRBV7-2	TGTGCCAGCAGCTTACAGGTTTCCACCGGGGAGCTGTTTTTT	CASSLQVSTGELFF
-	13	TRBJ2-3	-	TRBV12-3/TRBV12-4	TGTGCCAGCAGTGAAACTAGCACAGATACGCAGTATTTT	CASSETSTDTQYF
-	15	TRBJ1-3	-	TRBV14	TGTGCCAGCAGCCAAGGAGGAGGGGCTGGAAACACCATATATTTT	CASSQGGGAGNTIYF
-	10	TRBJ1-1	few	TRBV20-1	TGCAGTGCTTGGGGCGGTGAAGCTTTCTTT	CSAWGGEAFF
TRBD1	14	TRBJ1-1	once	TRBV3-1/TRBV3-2	TGTGCCAGCAGCCAAGGGACAGGGAAAACTGAAGCTTTCTTT	CASSQGTGKTEAFF
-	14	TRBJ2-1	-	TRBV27	TGTGCCAGCAGTTTAGCTTCTACCTACAATGAGCAGTTCTTC	CASSLASTYNEQFF
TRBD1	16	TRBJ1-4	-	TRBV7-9	TGTGCCAGCAGCCGAATAGGGGGCGGAGGAATGGAAAAACTGTTTTTT	CASSRIGGGGMEKLFF
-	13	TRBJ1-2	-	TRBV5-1	TGCGCCAGCAGCTTGTGTGCAGGGTATGTCGACACCTTC	CASSLCAGYVDTF
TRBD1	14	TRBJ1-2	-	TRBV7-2	TGTGCCAGCAGCTTTGAAGGGACAGGGAAGGGCTACACCTTC	CASSFEGTGKGYTF
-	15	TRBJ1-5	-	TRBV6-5	TGTGCCAGCAGTAGGAGCCGGAAGGGCAATCAGCCCCAGCATTTT	CASSRSRKGNQPQHF
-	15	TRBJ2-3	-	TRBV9	TGTGCCAGCAGCCCCTACGGGGGACGCACAGATACGCAGTATTTT	CASSPYGGRTDTQYF
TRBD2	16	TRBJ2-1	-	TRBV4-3	TGCGCCAGCAGCCAGACGACTAGCGGAGCATACAATGAGCAGTTCTTC	CASSQTTSGAYNEQFF
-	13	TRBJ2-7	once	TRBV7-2	TGTGCCAGCAGCATCGAATATTACGGGGAGCAGTACTTC	CASSIEYYGEQYF
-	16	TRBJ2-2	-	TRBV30	TGTGCCTGGAGTCCCTACTTAAGACAGAACACCGGGGAGCTGTTTTTT	CAWSPYLRQNTGELFF
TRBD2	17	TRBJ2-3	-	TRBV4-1	TGCGCCAGCAGCCAAGACGAGGGACTAGCGGGGGGGGATACGCAGTATTTT	CASSQDEGLAGGDTQYF
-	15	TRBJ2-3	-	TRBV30	TGTGCCTGGAAGGGAGCTCAGGGGATCACAGATACGCAGTATTTT	CAWKGAQGITDTQYF
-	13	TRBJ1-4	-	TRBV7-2	TGTGCCAGCAGCGTAGGAGAGGGAGAAAAACTGTTTTTT	CASSVGEGEKLFF
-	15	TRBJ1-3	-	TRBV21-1	TGTGCCAGCAGCAAATATTCCCCCTCTGGAAACACCATATATTTT	CASSKYSPSGNTIYF
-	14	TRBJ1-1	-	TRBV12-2	TGTGCAAGTCGCCCCCACCTGGAGGGAGAACCAGCTTTCTTT	CASRPHLEGEPAFF
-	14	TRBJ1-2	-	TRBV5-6	TGTGCCAGCAGCAACCTTCCTATTAACTATGGCTACACCTTC	CASSNLPINYGYTF
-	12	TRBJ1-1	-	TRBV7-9	TGTGCCAGCAGCTATTCAGGTTATCAAGCTTTCTTT	CASSYSGYQAFF
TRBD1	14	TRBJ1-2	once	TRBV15	TGTGCCTTTTCCGAGGACAGGGGGAAGTATGGCTACACCTTC	CAFSEDRGKYGYTF
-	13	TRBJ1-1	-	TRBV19	TGTGCCAGTAGTATTGAGGGAGACACTGAAGCTTTCTTT	CASSIEGDTEAFF
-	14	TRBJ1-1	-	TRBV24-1	TGTGCCACCCGGTTGGAGGGTCTCGGGACTGAAGCTTTCTTT	CATRLEGLGTEAFF
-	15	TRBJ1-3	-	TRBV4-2	TGTGCCAGCAGCCAAGATGAGGACTGGGTGAACACCATATATTTT	CASSQDEDWVNTIYF
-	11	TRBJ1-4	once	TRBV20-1	TGCAGTGCTAGGGGGACAGAAAAACTGTTTTTT	CSARGTEKLFF
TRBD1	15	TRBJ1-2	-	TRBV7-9	TGTGCCAGCAGCTCCTTTCCGGACAGGGGAAAGGACTACACCTTC	CASSSFPDRGKDYTF
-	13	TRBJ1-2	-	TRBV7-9	TGTGCCAGCAGCTTGAGAGGGGGCTATGGCTACACCTTC	CASSLRGGYGYTF
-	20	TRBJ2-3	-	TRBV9	TGTGCCAGCAGCCCCAGCAGGCTAGCCCGCCTTGTTACCCCCACAGATACGCAGTATTTT	CASSPSRLARLVTPTDTQYF
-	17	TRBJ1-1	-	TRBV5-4	TGTGCCAGCAGCTTACGCAGGGGCGGAGAGGTAGGAACTGAAGCTTTCTTT	CASSLRRGGEVGTEAFF
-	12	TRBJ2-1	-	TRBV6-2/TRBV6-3	TGTGCCAGCAGTTTGGGACTCCATGAGCAGTTCTTC	CASSLGLHEQFF
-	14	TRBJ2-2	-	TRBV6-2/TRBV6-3	TGTGCCAGCAGTTACGGAGATATCACCGGGGAGCTGTTTTTT	CASSYGDITGELFF
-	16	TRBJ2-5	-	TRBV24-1	TGTGCCACCAGTGCCTCCCCAGGGGCGAGGAAAGAGACCCAGTACTTC	CATSASPGARKETQYF
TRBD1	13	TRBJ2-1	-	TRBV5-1	TGCGCCAGCAGCCACGGACAGGGCAATGAGCAGTTCTTC	CASSHGQGNEQFF
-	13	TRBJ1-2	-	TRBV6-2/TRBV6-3	TGTGCCAGCAGTTACGATCCTGAGTATGGCTACACCTTC	CASSYDPEYGYTF
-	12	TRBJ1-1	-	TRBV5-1	TGCGCCAGCAGAGACAGGACTTTTGAAGCTTTCTTT	CASRDRTFEAFF
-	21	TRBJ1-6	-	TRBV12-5	TGTGCTAGTGGTTTGGTCATGGGGGGACCCCAACCCTATCTCTATAATTCACCCCTCCACTTT	CASGLVMGGPQPYLYNSPLHF
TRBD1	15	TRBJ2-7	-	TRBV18	TGTGCCAGCTCACCTACGCAGGGGGCAGAGTACGAGCAGTACTTC	CASSPTQGAEYEQYF